The clone carrying this T cell receptor (beta chain) was observed at least ten times. Its antigen is unknown. Germline-derived CDR1 and CDR2 are SGHVS and FNYEAQ. V was pared by 5 bases and J by 6 bases, with 7 bases between. This CDR3 has 12 residues. Diagnosis of hyperthyroidism was new in patients aged 18 to 65, and its duration was under 2 months. Fresh peripheral blood, around 9.3 ml of it, supplied the PBMCs. The data belong to a study of T cells in Graves' hyperthyroidism and ophthalmopathy. Whole-study results and caveats: A 13 V-J signature model discriminated ophthalmopathy versus stable hyperthyroidism.

It was RNA transcripts that yielded the amplified TCR beta CDR3 regions. HTBI primers were used for first-round RT-PCR of the TCR CDR3. TCRdb redid the calling of the multiplex PCR reads with MiXCR, one entry per CDR3 protein. The sample contains under 450,000 distinct CDR3 sequences, 15% to 18% of which appear only once. The receptor was isolated from a woman under 30 with Graves' hyperthyroidism. What was sequenced was blood. The V and J genes are TRBV7-6 and TRBJ2-2; D call uncertain. The DNA of the CDR3 is TGTGCCAGCAGCCTTGGGCCCGGGGAGCTGTTTTTT. Translating gives CASSLGPGELFF.